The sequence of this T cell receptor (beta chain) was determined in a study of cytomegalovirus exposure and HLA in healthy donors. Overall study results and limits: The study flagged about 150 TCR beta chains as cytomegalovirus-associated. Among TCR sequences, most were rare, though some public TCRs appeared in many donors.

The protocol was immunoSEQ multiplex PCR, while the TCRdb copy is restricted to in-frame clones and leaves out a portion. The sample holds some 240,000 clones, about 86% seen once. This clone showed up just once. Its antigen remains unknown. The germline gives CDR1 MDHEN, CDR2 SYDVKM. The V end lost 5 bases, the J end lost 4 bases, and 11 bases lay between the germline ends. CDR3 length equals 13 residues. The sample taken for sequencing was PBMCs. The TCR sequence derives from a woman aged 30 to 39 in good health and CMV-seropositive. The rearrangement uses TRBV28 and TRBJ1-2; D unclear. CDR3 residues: CASSPRESYGYTF. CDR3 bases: TGTGCCAGCAGTCCCCGAGAAAGCTATGGCTACACCTTC.